These T cell receptor beta chains were read from a single sample in a study of cytomegalovirus exposure and HLA in healthy donors. Profiled with immunoSEQ multiplex PCR; TCRdb holds only in-frame clones, not every one. This sample has around 250,000 clones, with approximately 81% found just once. Sequencing input: PBMCs. The receptors shown here come from a woman aged 55 to 70 in good health and CMV-seropositive. Both conserved end residues are part of each CDR3. D genes are given only for firm matches. Rows may omit the clone size; those that give it use once, few, many or a size class.

TRBV4-1	TRBJ2-1	NA	NA	TGCGCCAGCGTTGGACCAAACCTAGCGCACCCGTTCTTC	CASVGPNLAHPFF
TRBV6-5	TRBJ2-7	NA	TRBD1	TGTGCCAGCAGTTATTATTCAGGGGGCTTAAGCGAGCAGTACTTC	CASSYYSGGLSEQYF
TRBV28	TRBJ2-6	few	NA	TGTGCCAGCAGTTCATCGGGCAGGGGACCGAGGGGGGCCAACGTCCTGACTTTC	CASSSSGRGPRGANVLTF
TRBV11-2	TRBJ2-3	NA	NA	TGTGCCAGCAGTCCAGGGGTGGCAGATACGCAGTATTTT	CASSPGVADTQYF
TRBV7-9	TRBJ1-2	NA	NA	TGTGCCAGCAGCTTCACGCTATCATGGGGCTACACCTTC	CASSFTLSWGYTF
TRBV7-3	TRBJ2-2	NA	TRBD2	TGTGCCAGCAGCTTAATATCTAGCGGGAAGACGGGTACCGGGGAGCTGTTTTTT	CASSLISSGKTGTGELFF
TRBV5-1	TRBJ2-2	NA	TRBD1	TGCGCCAGCCGGGTGACAGGGGATAACACCGGGGAGCTGTTTTTT	CASRVTGDNTGELFF
TRBV28	TRBJ1-2	NA	NA	TGTGCCAGCTCCCGACCGTGGGGGGTGGGATATGGCTACACCTTC	CASSRPWGVGYGYTF
TRBV7-9	TRBJ2-2	NA	TRBD1	TGTGCCAGCAGCTTAGCGGGACAGGGATTCGGGGAGCTGTTTTTT	CASSLAGQGFGELFF
TRBV7-8	TRBJ2-7	NA	NA	TGTGCCAGCAGCTTTCAAACAATCTCCTACGAGCAGTACTTC	CASSFQTISYEQYF
TRBV5-1	TRBJ2-2	NA	TRBD2	TGCGCCAGCAGCTTTGGGACTATGTCGAACACCGGGGAGCTGTTTTTT	CASSFGTMSNTGELFF
TRBV25-1	TRBJ2-1	NA	TRBD2	TGTGCCAGCAGTACGCTAGCGGGGGGCAATGAGCAGTTCTTC	CASSTLAGGNEQFF
TRBV6-6	TRBJ1-1	few	NA	TGTGCCAGCACCCTAATTAACACTGAAGCTTTCTTT	CASTLINTEAFF